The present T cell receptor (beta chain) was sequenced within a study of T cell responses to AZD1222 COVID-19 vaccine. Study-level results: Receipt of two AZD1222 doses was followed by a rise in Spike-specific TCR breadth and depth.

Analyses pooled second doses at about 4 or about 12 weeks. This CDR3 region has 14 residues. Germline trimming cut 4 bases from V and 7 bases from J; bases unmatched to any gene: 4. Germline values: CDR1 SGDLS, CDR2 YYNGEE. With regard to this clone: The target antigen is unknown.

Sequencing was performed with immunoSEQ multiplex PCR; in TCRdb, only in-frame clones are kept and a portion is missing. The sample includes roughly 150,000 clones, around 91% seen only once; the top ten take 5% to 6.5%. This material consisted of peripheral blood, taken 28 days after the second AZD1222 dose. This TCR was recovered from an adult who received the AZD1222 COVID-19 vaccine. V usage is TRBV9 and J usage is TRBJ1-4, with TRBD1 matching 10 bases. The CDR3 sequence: CASSSDRGAEKLFF. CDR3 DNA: TGTGCCAGCAGCTCGGACAGGGGGGCTGAAAAACTGTTTTTT.